These 3 T cell receptor beta chains came from one sample sequenced in a study of T cell responses to AZD1222 COVID-19 vaccine. TCRdb's copy holds only in-frame clones and misses some; the assay was immunoSEQ multiplex PCR. The data contain more than 150,000 clones, 80% to 95% of them singletons. The specimen comprised peripheral blood, sampled 28 days after the second AZD1222 dose. The receptors were gathered from an adult who received the AZD1222 COVID-19 vaccine.

V usage is TRBV6-5 and J usage is TRBJ2-2, with 14 bases aligning to TRBD2. CDR1 and CDR2 (germline): MNHEY, SVGAGI. With 4 bases clipped from V and 6 bases from J, the junction kept 4 bases outside the gene matches. This CDR3 has 16 residues. CDR3 DNA: TGTGCCAGCAGTTCCCGACTAGCGGGGGGGCCCGGGGAGCTGTTTTTT. Its protein is CASSSRLAGGPGELFF.

The chain carries TRBV4-3 and TRBJ1-2, with TRBD1 matching over 7 bases. Losses at the gene ends were 3 bases for V and 11 bases for J; bases not matched to a gene: 12. The CDR3 sequence is 14 residues long. Germline V gene sequence: CDR1 LGHNA, CDR2 YSLEER. The CDR3 coding sequence is TGCGCCAGCAGCCAGGACGGCAGGGGACAGTCGTACACCTTC. Encoded protein: CASSQDGRGQSYTF.

The chain has TRBV29-1 and TRBJ1-1; D uncertain. The length of the CDR3 is 12 residues. Trimming shortened V by 4 bases and J by 0 bases, and 6 bases separated the two germline ends. The germline gives CDR1 SQVTM, CDR2 ANQGSEA. CDR3 nucleotides: TGCAGCGTTGTATCGGTGAACACTGAAGCTTTCTTT. Amino acid sequence: CSVVSVNTEAFF. The full variable domain, rest sourced from reference TRBV29-1 and TRBJ1-1, is SAVISQKPSRDICQRGTSLTIQCQVDSQVTMMFWYRQQPGQSLTLIATANQGSEATYESGFVIDKFPISRPNLTFSTLTVSNMSPEDSSIYLCSVVSVNTEAFFGQGTRLTVV.